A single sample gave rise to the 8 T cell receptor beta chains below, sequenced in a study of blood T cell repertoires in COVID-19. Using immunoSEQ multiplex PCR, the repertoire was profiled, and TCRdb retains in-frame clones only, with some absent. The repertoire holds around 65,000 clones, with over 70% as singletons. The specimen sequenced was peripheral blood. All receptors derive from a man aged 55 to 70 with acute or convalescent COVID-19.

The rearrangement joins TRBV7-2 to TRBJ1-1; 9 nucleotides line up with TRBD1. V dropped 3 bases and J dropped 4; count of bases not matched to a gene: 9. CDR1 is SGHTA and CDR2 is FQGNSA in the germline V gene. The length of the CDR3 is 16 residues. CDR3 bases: TGTGCCAGCAGCTTGATCTTACAGGGGGCTGTCACTGAAGCTTTCTTT. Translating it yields CASSLILQGAVTEAFF.

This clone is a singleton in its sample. Here the CDR3 reads CASSSTGGEETQYF. The CDR3 coding sequence is TGTGCCAGCAGCTCGACAGGGGGCGAAGAGACCCAGTACTTC. The J gene is TRBJ2-5, the V gene TRBV7-9; 10 bases are a match to TRBD1. This CDR3 has 14 amino acids. Germline V CDR1 and CDR2: SEHNR, FQNEAQ (reference sequence). V lost 4 bases to trimming and J lost 3 bases; unmatched junction nucleotides: 2.

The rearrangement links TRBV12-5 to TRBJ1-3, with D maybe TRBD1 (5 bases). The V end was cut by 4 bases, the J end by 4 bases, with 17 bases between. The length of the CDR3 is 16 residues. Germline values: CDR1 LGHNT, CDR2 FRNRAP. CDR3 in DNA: TGTGCTAGTGGTTCAGGGAGGGTAGCTCAAGGAAACACCATATATTTT. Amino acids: CASGSGRVAQGNTIYF. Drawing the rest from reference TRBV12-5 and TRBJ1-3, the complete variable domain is DARVTQTPRHKVTEMGQEVTMRCQPILGHNTVFWYRQTMMQGLELLAYFRNRAPLDDSGMPKDRFSAEMPDATLATLKIQPSEPRDSAVYFCASGSGRVAQGNTIYFGEGSWLTVV.

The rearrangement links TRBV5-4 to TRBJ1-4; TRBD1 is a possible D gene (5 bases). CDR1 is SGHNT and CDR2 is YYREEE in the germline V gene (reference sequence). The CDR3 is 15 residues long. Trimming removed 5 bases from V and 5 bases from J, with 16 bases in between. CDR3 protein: CASSRGGSRNEKLFF. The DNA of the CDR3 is TGTGCCAGCAGTCGGGGGGGGTCTCGGAATGAAAAACTGTTTTTT.

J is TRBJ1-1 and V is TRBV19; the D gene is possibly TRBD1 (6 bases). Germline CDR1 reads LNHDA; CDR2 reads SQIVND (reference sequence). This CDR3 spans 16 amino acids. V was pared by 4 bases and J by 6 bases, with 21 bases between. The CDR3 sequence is CASSRTGQSRSAEAFF. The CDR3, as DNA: TGTGCCAGTAGTAGGACCGGACAGTCTCGCAGCGCTGAAGCTTTCTTT.

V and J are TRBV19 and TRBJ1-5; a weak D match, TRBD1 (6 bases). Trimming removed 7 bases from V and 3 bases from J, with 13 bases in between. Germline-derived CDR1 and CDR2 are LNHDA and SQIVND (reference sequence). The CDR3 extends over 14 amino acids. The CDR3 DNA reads TGTGCCAGTACCCCCCAGGGGACCAATCAGCCCCAGCATTTT. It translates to CASTPQGTNQPQHF.

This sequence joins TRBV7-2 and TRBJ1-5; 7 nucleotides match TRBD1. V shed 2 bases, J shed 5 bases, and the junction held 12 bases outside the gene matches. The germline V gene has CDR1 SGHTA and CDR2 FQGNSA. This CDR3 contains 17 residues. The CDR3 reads CASSLPHGGGGDQPQHF. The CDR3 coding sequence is TGTGCCAGCAGCTTACCCCATGGAGGGGGCGGAGATCAGCCCCAGCATTTT. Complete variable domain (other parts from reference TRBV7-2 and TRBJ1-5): GAGVSQSPSNKVTEKGKDVELRCDPISGHTALYWYRQSLGQGLEFLIYFQGNSAPDKSGLPSDRFSAERTGGSVSTLTIQRTQQEDSAVYLCASSLPHGGGGDQPQHFGDGTRLSIL.

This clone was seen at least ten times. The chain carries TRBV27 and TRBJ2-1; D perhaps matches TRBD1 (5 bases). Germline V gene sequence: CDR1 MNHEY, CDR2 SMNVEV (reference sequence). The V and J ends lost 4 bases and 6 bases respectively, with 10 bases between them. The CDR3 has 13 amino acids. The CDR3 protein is CASSSGSVNEQFF. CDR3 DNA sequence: TGTGCCAGCAGTTCAGGGTCGGTCAATGAGCAGTTCTTC.